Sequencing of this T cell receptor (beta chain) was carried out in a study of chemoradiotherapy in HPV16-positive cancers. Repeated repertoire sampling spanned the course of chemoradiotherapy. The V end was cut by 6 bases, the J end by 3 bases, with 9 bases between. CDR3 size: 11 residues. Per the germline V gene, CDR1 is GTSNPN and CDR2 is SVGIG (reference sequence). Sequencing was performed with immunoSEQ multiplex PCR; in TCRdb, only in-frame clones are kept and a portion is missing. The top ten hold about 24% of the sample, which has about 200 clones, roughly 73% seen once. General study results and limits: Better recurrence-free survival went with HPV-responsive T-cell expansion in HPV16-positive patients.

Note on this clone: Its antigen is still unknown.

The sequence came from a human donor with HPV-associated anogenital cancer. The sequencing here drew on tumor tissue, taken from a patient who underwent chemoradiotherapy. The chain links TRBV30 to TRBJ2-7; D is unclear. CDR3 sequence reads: CACGRLYEQYF. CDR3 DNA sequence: TGTGCCTGCGGCAGACTCTACGAGCAGTACTTC.